Each of the 20 T cell receptor beta chains below was sequenced from the same sample in a study of Ad26.COV2.S vaccination and SARS-CoV-2 variants. As to treatment: roughly 18 received Ad26.COV2.S at low or high dose, single or two shots; about 5 received placebo; per-sample allocation not given. Specimens were obtained on day 63 following the first vaccine or placebo injection. Only in-frame clones appear in the TCRdb table, and some are missing; sequencing was by immunoSEQ multiplex PCR. The sample carries hundreds of thousands of clones, roughly 87% recorded once. The sequenced sample was peripheral blood, obtained in a trial of Ad26.COV2.S vaccine versus placebo. The origin of the receptors is a person aged 18-60 years who received the Ad26.COV2.S COVID-19 vaccine or a placebo.

This clone was seen more than once but under ten times. The V and J genes are TRBV12-5 and TRBJ1-5, with D tentatively TRBD1 (6 bases). Trimming removed 5 bases at V and 5 bases at J, with 10 bases between. CDR3 length equals 13 residues. Germline CDR1 is LGHNT and CDR2 is FRNRAP. CDR3 bases: TGTGCTAGTGGTCAGGGGTTCGATCAGCCCCAGCATTTT. It yields the protein CASGQGFDQPQHF.

The chain links TRBV4-3 to TRBJ2-3; D uncertain. The CDR3 loop spans 12 amino acids. Trimming took 2 bases from V and 6 from J, leaving 6 bases between them. CDR1 is LGHNA and CDR2 is YSLEER in the germline V gene. The CDR3 nucleotides are TGCGCCAGCAGCCAAAATGGGGATACGCAGTATTTT. Encoded protein: CASSQNGDTQYF.

This clone was observed a single time. This chain uses TRBV5-5 with TRBJ1-1; no firm D call. The CDR3 totals 13 residues. Trimming removed 0 bases from V and 5 bases from J, with 8 bases in between. From germline, CDR1 is SGHKS and CDR2 YYEKEE (reference sequence). In DNA form, the CDR3 reads TGTGCCAGCAGCTTGGCCGGGGAAACTGAAGCTTTCTTT. This gives the protein CASSLAGETEAFF.

The chain couples TRBV6-1 to TRBJ1-1; a weak D match, TRBD1 (5 bases). The CDR3 has 18 residues. CDR1 MNHNS and CDR2 SASEGT come from the germline V gene. Trimming took 2 bases from V and 0 from J, leaving 19 bases between them. CDR3 sequence reads: CASSELWPRVEMNTEAFF. For the CDR3, the DNA is TGTGCCAGCAGTGAATTGTGGCCCAGGGTGGAAATGAACACTGAAGCTTTCTTT.

The chain combines TRBV19 with TRBJ1-2, with D unresolved. V gave up 3 bases and J gave up 2 bases, with 10 bases separating them. Germline V CDR1 and CDR2: LNHDA, SQIVND (reference sequence). This CDR3 comprises 14 residues. CDR3 coding DNA: TGTGCCAGTAGTATTACCCGGCAGAACTATGGCTACACCTTC. Residues: CASSITRQNYGYTF.

V gene TRBV5-4 combines with J gene TRBJ2-1; D is possibly TRBD1 (5 bases). Germline CDR1 and CDR2: SGHNT and YYREEE (reference sequence). The CDR3 contains 14 residues. Trimming left V 5 bases short and J 7 bases short, with 16 bases between. CDR3 amino acids: CASRKFRESNEQFF. CDR3 nucleotides: TGTGCCAGCAGGAAATTCAGGGAATCGAATGAGCAGTTCTTC.

The V and J genes are TRBV3-1 (or the pseudogene TRBV3-2) and TRBJ2-3; 7 nucleotides match TRBD2. Trimming at V came to 5 bases and at J to 6 bases, leaving 8 bases not matched to a gene. CDR3 length equals 14 residues. The germline gives CDR1 LGHDT, CDR2 YNNKEL (reference sequence). As DNA, the CDR3 is TGTGCCAGCAGCTCCTCGAGGCGGGAGGATACGCAGTATTTT. It is translated as CASSSSRREDTQYF.

This chain uses TRBV2 with TRBJ2-1; D ambiguous. The germline gives CDR1 SNHLY, CDR2 FYNNEI. Trimming shortened V by 6 bases and J by 5 bases, and 11 bases separated the two germline ends. This CDR3 is 13 amino acids long. CDR3 DNA: TGTGCCAGCAGCGGTCAACTCGACAATGAGCAGTTCTTC. Residues: CASSGQLDNEQFF.

The J gene is TRBJ2-3, the V gene TRBV5-1; no definite D call. In germline, CDR1 is SGHRS, CDR2 YFSETQ. Trimming stripped 0 bases from V and 0 bases from J, with 5 bases between. This CDR3 contains 14 residues. The CDR3 DNA is TGCGCCAGCAGCTTGGACGTCAGCACAGATACGCAGTATTTT. Protein product: CASSLDVSTDTQYF.

The V call is TRBV10-3, the J call TRBJ2-3; TRBD1 or TRBD2 may be the D gene (6 bases each). Trimming pared 6 bases from V and 3 bases from J, leaving 16 bases between. The CDR3 loop spans 15 amino acids. CDR1 ENHRY and CDR2 SYGVKD come from the germline V gene. CDR3 region: CAIRDYREATDTQYF. Written as DNA, the CDR3 is TGTGCCATCAGAGATTACAGGGAGGCGACAGATACGCAGTATTTT.

In this sample, this clone turned up once. This chain connects TRBV5-1 to TRBJ1-5; D is undetermined. Germline V lookup: CDR1 SGHRS, CDR2 YFSETQ. The CDR3 has 13 residues. Trimming stripped 4 bases from V and 2 bases from J, with 7 bases between. CDR3 coding DNA: TGCGCCAGCAGCCGCCTTGGCAATCAGCCCCAGCATTTT. This gives the protein CASSRLGNQPQHF.

The chain combines TRBV4-3 with TRBJ1-4; a possible D gene is TRBD1 (5 bases). The length of the CDR3 is 18 residues. The ends were cut back, 4 bases at V and 3 bases at J, with 21 bases in the middle. CDR1 LGHNA and CDR2 YSLEER come from the germline V gene. The CDR3 DNA is TGCGCCAGCAGCCGCGGGACCCGAAGAGCGGCGGCTAATGAAAAACTGTTTTTT. Encoded protein: CASSRGTRRAAANEKLFF.

V and J are TRBV6-1 and TRBJ2-3; a possible D gene is TRBD1 (6 bases). V gave up 3 bases and J gave up 0 bases, with 13 bases separating them. The CDR3 length is 16 residues. CDR1 is MNHNS and CDR2 is SASEGT in the germline V gene. The DNA for the CDR3 is TGTGCCAGCAGTGAGGCGGACAGAACTAGCACAGATACGCAGTATTTT. This encodes CASSEADRTSTDTQYF.

This chain uses TRBV4-1 with TRBJ2-7, with D perhaps matching TRBD1 (6 bases). The CDR3 length is 18 residues. V was cut by 0 bases and J by 3 bases, with 21 bases left in between. Per germline, CDR1 MGHRA and CDR2 YSYEKL. This chain's CDR3 is CASSQDFYGTSIRYEQYF. The CDR3 nucleotides are TGCGCCAGCAGCCAAGATTTTTACGGGACATCCATTCGCTACGAGCAGTACTTC.

As for this clone: The sample contains more than one DNA sequence encoding this CDR3. The V and J genes are TRBV4-3 and TRBJ2-7; a possible D gene is TRBD2 (6 bases). CDR3 size: 15 residues. Germline CDR1 and CDR2: LGHNA and YSLEER. Trimming took off 0 bases at V and 0 bases at J, with 9 bases between the two ends. The CDR3 here is CASSQDLGSSYEQYF. The CDR3 coding sequence is TGCGCCAGCAGCCAAGATCTCGGGAGCTCCTACGAGCAGTACTTC.

This chain connects TRBV6-6 to TRBJ1-3, with D possibly being TRBD1 (6 bases). This CDR3 has 14 amino acids. V lost 6 bases, J lost 3 bases, and 12 bases lay in between. CDR1 and CDR2 (germline): MNHNY, SVGAGI (reference sequence). The CDR3 loop reads CASSPGVGGNTIYF. In DNA, the CDR3 is TGTGCCAGCAGCCCAGGGGTTGGTGGAAACACCATATATTTT.

The gene calls are TRBV6-2 or TRBV6-3 and TRBJ1-3; D is unresolved. Germline-derived CDR1 and CDR2 are MNHEY and SVGEGT. The CDR3 totals 12 residues. Trimming took off 4 bases at V and 4 bases at J, with 5 bases between the two ends. CDR3 region: CASSFIGNTIYF. Here the CDR3 DNA reads TGTGCCAGCAGTTTCATCGGAAACACCATATATTTT.

Only a few counts were recorded for this clone. The chain combines TRBV6-5 with TRBJ1-1; weak D call: TRBD1 (6 bases). V lost 6 bases, J lost 2 bases, and 16 bases lay in between. This CDR3 is built from 15 residues. Germline V gene data show CDR1 as MNHEY and CDR2 as SVGAGI. This chain's CDR3 is CASRTNRVGNTEAFF. CDR3 nucleotides: TGTGCCAGCAGGACGAACAGGGTGGGCAACACTGAAGCTTTCTTT.

The rearrangement uses TRBV15 and TRBJ1-4; no firm D call. V dropped 0 bases and J dropped 8 bases, with 16 bases sitting between them. Germline values: CDR1 LNHNV, CDR2 YYDKDF (reference sequence). The CDR3 covers 16 residues. The CDR3 here is CATSRDQAVRGEKLFF. DNA for the CDR3: TGTGCCACCAGCAGAGATCAAGCCGTCCGCGGGGAAAAACTGTTTTTT. The full variable domain, completed using reference TRBV15 and TRBJ1-4, is DAMVIQNPRYQVTQFGKPVTLSCSQTLNHNVMYWYQQKSSQAPKLLFHYYDKDFNNEADTPDNFQSRRPNTSFCFLDIRSPGLGDTAMYLCATSRDQAVRGEKLFFGSGTQLSVL.

The genes are TRBV5-6 and TRBJ1-2; 8 bases line up with TRBD1. The CDR3 has 13 amino acids. V was pared by 4 bases and J by 4 bases, with 3 bases of the junction left unmatched. CDR1 and CDR2 (germline): SGHDT, YYEEEE. The CDR3, as DNA: TGTGCCAGCAGCCGGGACAGGAGCTATGGCTACACCTTC. Its translation: CASSRDRSYGYTF. Using reference TRBV5-6 and TRBJ1-2 for the parts outside the CDR3, the full variable domain is DAGVTQSPTHLIKTRGQQVTLRCSPKSGHDTVSWYQQALGQGPQFIFQYYEEEERQRGNFPDRFSGHQFPNYSSELNVNALLLGDSALYLCASSRDRSYGYTFGSGTRLTVV.